This T cell receptor beta chain was obtained from a study of early stage breast cancer tumors. Looking at the study overall: ER+/PR+/HER2- status applied to twelve of 16 invasive breast tumors. General study points: Tumor and normal breast were distinguished via blood comparison in about 90% of the 16 patients. Most shared enriched TCRB sequences were commonly generated ones.

Each sample had two DNA replicates, about 0.47 ug blood or 1.5 ug tissue. Measured with immunoSEQ multiplex PCR; TCRdb has only the in-frame clones, and not every one. This table has tens of thousands of clones, about 90% appearing once. This clone was detected only once. Its antigen remains unidentified. The CDR3 covers 13 residues. Deletions cut 11 bases from V and 2 bases from J, with 15 bases between. Germline V gives CDR1 SNHLY, CDR2 FYNNEI. The clonotype comes from a person aged 65 to 85 with breast cancer. The sequenced material came from blood. The genes are TRBV2 and TRBJ2-5; D ambiguous. The DNA of the CDR3 is TGTGCCGGAAGGTGGGCCCCTCAAGAGACCCAGTACTTC. It encodes CAGRWAPQETQYF.